The rows below give T cell receptor beta chains drawn from one sample of a study of regulatory T cells in long-lasting Graves disease. TCRdb reprocessed the multiplex PCR reads with MiXCR, giving one entry per CDR3 protein. The repertoire holds about 500,000 distinct CDR3 sequences, with 15% to 20% as singletons. Another study also made use of these data, one on T cells in Graves' hyperthyroidism and ophthalmopathy.

The sample in question was peripheral blood mononuclear cells (PBMCs), obtained at new diagnosis, from a patient treated with antithyroid drugs. The source is a man aged 35 to 55 with Graves disease. The CDR3 runs from the conserved cysteine through the conserved F or W. The D gene is left open where the match is weak. The size field is filled for only some rows; it gives once, few, many or a size class.

many	TRBJ2-5	TRBV20-1	TRBD1	CSAVGQEETQYF	TGCAGTGCTGTGGGACAGGAAGAGACCCAGTACTTC
many	TRBJ2-2	TRBV6-2/TRBV6-3	-	CASSYSVWTANTGELFF	TGTGCCAGCAGTTACTCGGTTTGGACAGCGAACACCGGGGAGCTGTTTTTT
-	TRBJ2-1	TRBV29-1	-	CSVDAAGDNEQFF	TGCAGCGTTGATGCCGCCGGGGACAATGAGCAGTTCTTC
few	TRBJ2-1	TRBV28	-	CASSSPRGARNEQFF	TGTGCCAGCAGTTCCCCTCGGGGGGCGCGAAATGAGCAGTTCTTC
-	TRBJ2-2	TRBV12-3/TRBV12-4	TRBD1	CASGHRGPSTGELFF	TGTGCCAGCGGCCACAGGGGGCCCAGCACCGGGGAGCTGTTTTTT
many	TRBJ2-1	TRBV28	-	CASRGGNNEQFF	TGTGCCAGCAGAGGAGGGAACAATGAGCAGTTCTTC
many	TRBJ2-3	TRBV11-2	TRBD1	CASSFRRPQTGESTDTQYF	TGTGCCAGCAGCTTTCGTAGGCCACAGACAGGGGAGAGCACAGATACGCAGTATTTT
many	TRBJ2-1	TRBV27	TRBD2	CASSQTPGTSGRGYNEQFF	TGTGCCAGCAGTCAAACTCCCGGGACTAGCGGGAGAGGGTACAATGAGCAGTTCTTC
many	TRBJ1-2	TRBV28	-	CASSTGGEDYGYTF	TGTGCCAGCAGCACCGGCGGGGAGGACTATGGCTACACCTTC
-	TRBJ2-7	TRBV27	TRBD2	CASSLSGLADYEQYF	TGTGCCAGCAGTTTATCGGGACTAGCGGATTACGAGCAGTACTTC
many	TRBJ2-3	TRBV11-3	TRBD2	CASSLASGRAADTQYF	TGTGCCAGCAGCTTGGCTAGCGGGAGGGCCGCAGATACGCAGTATTTT
few	TRBJ2-5	TRBV29-1	TRBD2	CSVGQLTSGRETQYF	TGCAGCGTTGGCCAATTGACTAGCGGGAGAGAGACCCAGTACTTC
-	TRBJ2-7	TRBV11-2	TRBD2	CASSLSRGGLAGGEQYF	TGTGCCAGCAGCTTAAGTCGAGGGGGACTAGCGGGAGGCGAGCAGTACTTC
few	TRBJ2-5	TRBV20-1	TRBD2	CSARDLSGRALGETQYF	TGCAGTGCTAGAGATTTAAGCGGGAGGGCCCTAGGAGAGACCCAGTACTTC
-	TRBJ1-6	TRBV28	-	CASSSVDSSPSSYNSPLHF	TGTGCCAGCAGTTCCGTAGACAGTTCTCCTAGCTCCTATAATTCACCCCTCCACTTT
-	TRBJ2-7	TRBV5-1	-	CASSLAAGTYEQYF	TGCGCCAGCAGCTTGGCTGCAGGGACCTACGAGCAGTACTTC
many	TRBJ2-1	TRBV24-1	TRBD2	CATSDPGLAGGLLYNEQFF	TGTGCCACCAGTGATCCGGGACTAGCGGGAGGGTTACTTTACAATGAGCAGTTCTTC
many	TRBJ2-7	TRBV27	-	CASSLSPQRRGSDYEQYF	TGTGCCAGCAGTTTATCCCCGCAACGCAGGGGATCCGACTACGAGCAGTACTTC
many	TRBJ2-3	TRBV7-3	TRBD2	CASSLVGLEGDTQYF	TGTGCCAGCAGCTTAGTAGGACTAGAAGGAGATACGCAGTATTTT
many	TRBJ2-1	TRBV30	-	CAWSRNNEQFF	TGTGCCTGGAGTCGGAACAATGAGCAGTTCTTC
-	TRBJ2-7	TRBV5-8	-	CASSFWGRSYEQYF	TGTGCCAGCAGCTTTTGGGGCCGCTCCTACGAGCAGTACTTC
-	TRBJ2-3	TRBV5-1	-	CASSHGEGTQYF	TGCGCCAGCAGCCACGGTGAGGGTACGCAGTATTTT
many	TRBJ1-3	TRBV30	-	CAWAGDSGNTIYF	TGTGCCTGGGCAGGGGACTCTGGAAACACCATATATTTT
many	TRBJ2-2	TRBV28	-	CASTPDSIYTGELFF	TGTGCCAGCACCCCGGACAGTATCTACACCGGGGAGCTGTTTTTT
many	TRBJ2-1	TRBV6-5	TRBD2	CASTYGSGSNEQFF	TGTGCCAGCACTTATGGTAGCGGGAGTAATGAGCAGTTCTTC
-	TRBJ2-3	TRBV10-3	-	CAISESQDPVDTQYF	TGTGCCATCAGTGAGTCGCAGGACCCCGTGGATACGCAGTATTTT
few	TRBJ1-2	TRBV7-3	-	CASSSGTEPGGYTF	TGTGCCAGCAGCTCAGGGACGGAACCTGGTGGCTACACCTTC
many	TRBJ2-7	TRBV29-1	-	CSVRRPGVSRSTPYEQYF	TGCAGCGTTAGGCGGCCAGGCGTGTCACGGTCTACACCCTACGAGCAGTACTTC
few	TRBJ2-7	TRBV14	TRBD2	CASSQDHGLAGGPKTYEQYF	TGTGCCAGCAGCCAAGACCACGGACTAGCGGGAGGTCCGAAAACCTACGAGCAGTACTTC
few	TRBJ2-7	TRBV5-1	-	CASRPWGGKAEDEQYF	TGCGCCAGCAGACCCTGGGGGGGCAAGGCCGAGGACGAGCAGTACTTC
-	TRBJ2-1	TRBV4-1	TRBD2	CASRGASGTYNEQFF	TGCGCCAGCAGAGGCGCTAGCGGGACCTACAATGAGCAGTTCTTC
-	TRBJ2-1	TRBV4-2	-	CASSQEWAADNEQFF	TGTGCCAGCAGCCAAGAATGGGCAGCCGACAATGAGCAGTTCTTC
many	TRBJ2-5	TRBV12-3/TRBV12-4	-	CASSFADGQETQYF	TGTGCCAGCAGTTTTGCGGACGGACAAGAGACCCAGTACTTC
-	TRBJ2-1	TRBV2	TRBD1	CASTQEHTGGNEQFF	TGTGCCAGCACACAAGAACATACAGGGGGAAATGAGCAGTTCTTC
-	TRBJ1-5	TRBV10-1	TRBD1	CASSGPGQAGQSNQPQHF	TGCGCCAGCAGTGGGCCGGGACAGGCCGGTCAAAGCAATCAGCCCCAGCATTTT
many	TRBJ2-3	TRBV5-5	TRBD2	CASRPRTSWGDTQYF	TGTGCCAGCAGACCCCGGACTAGTTGGGGAGATACGCAGTATTTT
-	TRBJ1-3	TRBV6-2/TRBV6-3	TRBD1	CASSTRQGGNTIYF	TGTGCCAGCAGCACCCGACAGGGTGGAAACACCATATATTTT
-	TRBJ2-6	TRBV5-1	-	CASSMSGANVLTF	TGCGCCAGCAGCATGTCTGGGGCCAACGTCCTGACTTTC
-	TRBJ2-3	TRBV6-5	-	CASSYRPGAADTQYF	TGTGCCAGCAGTTACCGCCCGGGAGCGGCAGATACGCAGTATTTT
many	TRBJ2-3	TRBV5-1	TRBD1	CASSAQQGTDTQYF	TGCGCCAGCAGCGCCCAACAGGGGACAGATACGCAGTATTTT
many	TRBJ2-7	TRBV27	-	CASSRTIRDYEQYF	TGTGCCAGCAGTCGGACTATCCGGGACTACGAGCAGTACTTC
-	TRBJ2-5	TRBV6-6	-	CASSYSDGETQYF	TGTGCCAGCAGTTACTCGGACGGGGAGACCCAGTACTTC
-	TRBJ1-2	TRBV10-2	TRBD1	CASSDPGTANYGYTF	TGCGCCAGCAGTGATCCCGGGACAGCTAACTATGGCTACACCTTC
many	TRBJ1-1	TRBV11-2	-	CASSRGLTEAFF	TGTGCCAGCAGTCGAGGCCTTACTGAAGCTTTCTTT
few	TRBJ2-7	TRBV10-1	-	CASSDGPSEQYF	TGCGCCAGCAGTGATGGTCCCAGCGAGCAGTACTTC
many	TRBJ2-7	TRBV20-1	-	CSARDLSGAYEQYF	TGCAGTGCTAGAGATCTCTCCGGAGCCTACGAGCAGTACTTC
-	TRBJ2-5	TRBV24-1	-	CATSDGGQETQYF	TGTGCCACCAGTGATGGGGGTCAGGAGACCCAGTACTTC
few	TRBJ2-5	TRBV29-1	TRBD2	CSVEGPAGGALETQYF	TGCAGCGTTGAAGGCCCTGCGGGGGGCGCGTTGGAGACCCAGTACTTC
few	TRBJ2-3	TRBV7-3	-	CASSLTRGHTDTQYF	TGTGCCAGCAGCTTAACCCGGGGCCACACAGATACGCAGTATTTT
-	TRBJ1-3	TRBV2	-	CASRIDGTSGNTIYF	TGTGCCAGCAGAATAGACGGAACCTCTGGAAACACCATATATTTT
many	TRBJ1-2	TRBV2	-	CASGFHYGYTF	TGTGCCAGCGGGTTCCACTATGGCTACACCTTC